Following are 2 T cell receptor beta chains from one sample sequenced in a study of regulatory T cells in long-lasting Graves disease. As to time point: newly diagnosed GD, antithyroid drugs for less than 3 months. The TCR library was made from RNA that had been extracted from PBMCs in TRIzol. CDR3-region Arm-PCR and iRepertoire HTBI primers produced the TCR beta libraries. TCRdb reprocessed the multiplex PCR reads via MiXCR and lists one record per CDR3 protein. The data show 500,000 to 700,000 distinct CDR3 sequences, with approximately 15% seen just once and around a sixth held by the top ten. The same sample was also studied in work on T cells in Graves' hyperthyroidism and ophthalmopathy.

Sequencing used peripheral blood mononuclear cells (PBMCs), obtained at new diagnosis, from a patient treated with antithyroid drugs. These TCRs come from a woman aged 30 to 39 with Graves disease.

V and J are TRBV25-1 and TRBJ2-7, with 7 positions matching TRBD1. V shed 3 bases and J 7 bases; nucleotides not matched to a gene: 12. Looked up from germline, CDR1 is MGHDK and CDR2 is SYGVNS. The CDR3 loop spans 15 amino acids. The CDR3 DNA follows: TGTGCCAGCAGTGACGATGGAACAGGGGTAGGGGAGCAGTACTTC. Its translation: CASSDDGTGVGEQYF.

This clonotype has ten or more counts. This chain connects TRBV29-1 to TRBJ1-5; D is ambiguous. The CDR3 is 13 amino acids. V shed 4 bases and J shed 0 bases, with 7 bases lying between them. Germline V gene lookup returns CDR1 SQVTM and CDR2 ANQGSEA. The CDR3 sequence is CSVGSNSNQPQHF. CDR3 bases: TGCAGCGTTGGATCGAATAGCAATCAGCCCCAGCATTTT. The full variable domain, in which reference TRBV29-1 and TRBJ1-5 provide the parts outside the CDR3, is SAVISQKPSRDICQRGTSLTIQCQVDSQVTMMFWYRQQPGQSLTLIATANQGSEATYESGFVIDKFPISRPNLTFSTLTVSNMSPEDSSIYLCSVGSNSNQPQHFGDGTRLSIL.